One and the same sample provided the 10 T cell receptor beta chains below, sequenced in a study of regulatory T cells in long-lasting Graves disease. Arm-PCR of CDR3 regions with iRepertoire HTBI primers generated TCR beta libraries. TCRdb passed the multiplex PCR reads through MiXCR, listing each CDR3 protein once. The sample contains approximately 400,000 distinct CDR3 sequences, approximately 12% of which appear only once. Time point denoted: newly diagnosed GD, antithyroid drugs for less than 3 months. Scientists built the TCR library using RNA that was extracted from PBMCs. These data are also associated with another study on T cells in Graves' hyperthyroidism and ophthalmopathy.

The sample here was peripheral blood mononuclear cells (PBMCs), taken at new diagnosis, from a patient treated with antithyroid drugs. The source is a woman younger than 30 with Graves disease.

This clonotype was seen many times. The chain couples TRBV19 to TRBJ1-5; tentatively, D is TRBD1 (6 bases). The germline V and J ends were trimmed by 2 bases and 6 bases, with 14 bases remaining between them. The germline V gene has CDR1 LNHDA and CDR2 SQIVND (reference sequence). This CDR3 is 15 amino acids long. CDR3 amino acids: CASSITTGSGQPQHF. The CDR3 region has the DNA TGTGCCAGTAGTATAACTACAGGGAGCGGTCAGCCCCAGCATTTT.

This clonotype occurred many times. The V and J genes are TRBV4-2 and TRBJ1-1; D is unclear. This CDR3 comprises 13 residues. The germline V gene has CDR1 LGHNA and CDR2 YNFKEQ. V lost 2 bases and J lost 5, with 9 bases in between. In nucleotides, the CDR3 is TGTGCCAGCAGCCAATGGCAAAGAACTGAAGCTTTCTTT. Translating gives CASSQWQRTEAFF.

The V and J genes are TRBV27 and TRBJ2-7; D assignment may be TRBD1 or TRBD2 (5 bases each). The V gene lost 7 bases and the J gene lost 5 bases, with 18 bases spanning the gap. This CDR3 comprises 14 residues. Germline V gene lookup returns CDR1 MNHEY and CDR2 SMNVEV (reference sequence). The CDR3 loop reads CASTSGTRGHEQYF. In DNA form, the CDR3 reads TGTGCCAGCACCTCAGGGACCCGCGGCCACGAGCAGTACTTC.

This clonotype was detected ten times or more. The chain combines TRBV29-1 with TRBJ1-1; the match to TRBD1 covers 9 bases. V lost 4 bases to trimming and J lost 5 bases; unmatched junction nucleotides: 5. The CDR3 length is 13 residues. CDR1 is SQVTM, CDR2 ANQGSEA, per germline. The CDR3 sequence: CSVGGQGRTEAFF. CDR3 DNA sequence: TGCAGCGTTGGGGGACAGGGAAGGACTGAAGCTTTCTTT.

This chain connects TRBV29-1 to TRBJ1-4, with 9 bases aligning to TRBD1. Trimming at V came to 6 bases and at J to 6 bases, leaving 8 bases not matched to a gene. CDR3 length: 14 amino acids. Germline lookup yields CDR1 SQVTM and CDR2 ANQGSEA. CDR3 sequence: CSVTPGQGDEKLFF. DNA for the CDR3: TGCAGCGTCACCCCGGGACAGGGAGATGAAAAACTGTTTTTT.

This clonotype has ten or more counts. The DNA of the CDR3 is TGCGCCAGCAGCTTGGACCCTGGTGCAGATACGCAGTATTTT. It is translated as CASSLDPGADTQYF. This chain uses TRBV5-1 with TRBJ2-3; D remains unclear. Deletions cut 0 bases from V and 4 bases from J, with 9 bases between. This CDR3 has 14 residues. Germline V CDR1 and CDR2: SGHRS, YFSETQ. The full variable domain, rest sourced from reference TRBV5-1 and TRBJ2-3, is KAGVTQTPRYLIKTRGQQVTLSCSPISGHRSVSWYQQTPGQGLQFLFEYFSETQRNKGNFPGRFSGRQFSNSRSEMNVSTLELGDSALYLCASSLDPGADTQYFGPGTRLTVL.

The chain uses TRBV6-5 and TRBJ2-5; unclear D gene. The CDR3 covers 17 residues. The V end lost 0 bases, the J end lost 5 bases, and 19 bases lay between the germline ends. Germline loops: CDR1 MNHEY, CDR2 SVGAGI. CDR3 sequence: CASSYSPGSPLRETQYF. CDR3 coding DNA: TGTGCCAGCAGTTACTCCCCCGGCAGCCCTCTAAGGGAGACCCAGTACTTC.

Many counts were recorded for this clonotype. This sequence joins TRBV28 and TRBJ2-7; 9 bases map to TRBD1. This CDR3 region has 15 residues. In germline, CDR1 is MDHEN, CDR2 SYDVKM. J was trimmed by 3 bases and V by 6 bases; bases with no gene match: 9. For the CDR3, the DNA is TGTGCCAGCAGACCTCCGGGACAGGGAGTCTACGAGCAGTACTTC. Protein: CASRPPGQGVYEQYF.

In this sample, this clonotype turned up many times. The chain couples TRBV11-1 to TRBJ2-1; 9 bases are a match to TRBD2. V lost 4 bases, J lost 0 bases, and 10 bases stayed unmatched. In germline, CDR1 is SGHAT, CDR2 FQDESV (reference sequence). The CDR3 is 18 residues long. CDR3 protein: CASSSGLARRSSYNEQFF. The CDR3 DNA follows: TGTGCCAGCAGCTCAGGACTAGCGCGCCGAAGCTCCTACAATGAGCAGTTCTTC. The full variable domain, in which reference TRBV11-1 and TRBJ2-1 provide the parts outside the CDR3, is EAEVAQSPRYKITEKSQAVAFWCDPISGHATLYWYRQILGQGPELLVQFQDESVVDDSQLPKDRFSAERLKGVDSTLKIQPAELGDSAMYLCASSSGLARRSSYNEQFFGPGTRLTVL.

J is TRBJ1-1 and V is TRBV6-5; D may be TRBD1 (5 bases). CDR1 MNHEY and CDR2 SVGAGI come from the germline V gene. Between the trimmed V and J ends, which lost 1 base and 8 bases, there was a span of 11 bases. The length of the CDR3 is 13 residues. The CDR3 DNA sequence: TGTGCCAGCAGTTACTGGGGGACCTCGGAAGCTTTCTTT. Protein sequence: CASSYWGTSEAFF.